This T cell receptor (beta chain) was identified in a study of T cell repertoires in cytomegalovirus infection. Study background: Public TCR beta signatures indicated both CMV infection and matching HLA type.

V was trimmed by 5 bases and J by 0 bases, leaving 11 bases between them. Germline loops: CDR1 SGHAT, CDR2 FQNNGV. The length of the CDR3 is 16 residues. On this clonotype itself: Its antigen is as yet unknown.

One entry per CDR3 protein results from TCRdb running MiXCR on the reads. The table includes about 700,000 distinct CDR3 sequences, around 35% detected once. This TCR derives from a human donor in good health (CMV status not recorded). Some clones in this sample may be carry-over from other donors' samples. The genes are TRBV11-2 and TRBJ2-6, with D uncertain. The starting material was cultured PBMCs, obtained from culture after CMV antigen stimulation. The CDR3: CASSPLPSSGANVLTF. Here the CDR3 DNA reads TGTGCCAGCAGCCCCCTCCCCTCCTCTGGGGCCAACGTCCTGACTTTC. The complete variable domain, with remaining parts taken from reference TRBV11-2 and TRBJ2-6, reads EAGVAQSPRYKIIEKRQSVAFWCNPISGHATLYWYQQILGQGPKLLIQFQNNGVVDDSQLPKDRFSAERLKGVDSTLKIQPAKLEDSAVYLCASSPLPSSGANVLTFGAGSRLTVL.